This is a list of T cell receptor beta chains from one sample in a study of cytomegalovirus exposure and HLA in healthy donors. The protocol was immunoSEQ multiplex PCR, while the TCRdb copy is restricted to in-frame clones and leaves out a portion. The table has some 220,000 clones, around 80% seen once. Sequencing was carried out using PBMCs. Receptors were obtained from a woman aged 55-69 years in good health and CMV-seropositive. Each CDR3 is given with its conserved first and last residue. The order of the fields is J gene, clone size, V gene, D gene, CDR3 length, CDR3 protein, CDR3 DNA. D genes are given only for firm matches. Not all rows give a size; the values are once, few, many and, for expanded clones, a class.

TRBJ1-2 NA TRBV7-9 NA 15 CASSLSGLNRGGYTF TGTGCCAGCAGCTTGTCAGGCCTAAACCGTGGTGGCTACACCTTC
TRBJ2-3 once TRBV5-1 NA 16 CASRLVGDINTDTQYF TGCGCCAGCAGACTGGTGGGGGACATAAACACAGATACGCAGTATTTT
TRBJ1-4 NA TRBV29-1 NA 13 CSVSTLTNEKLFF TGCAGCGTCTCGACATTAACGAATGAAAAACTGTTTTTT
TRBJ1-2 NA TRBV7-8 NA 14 CASSSRTVNYGYTF TGTGCCAGCAGCTCCCGGACAGTTAACTATGGCTACACCTTC
TRBJ1-1 few TRBV5-1 NA 15 CASSFGQILNTEAFF TGCGCCAGCAGCTTTGGACAGATTTTGAACACTGAAGCTTTCTTT
TRBJ1-2 once TRBV11-2 TRBD1 13 CASSVGQVYGYTF TGTGCCAGCAGCGTGGGACAGGTCTATGGCTACACCTTC
TRBJ2-2 NA TRBV7-2 TRBD2 18 CASSVPGLAGEYTGELFF TGTGCCAGCAGCGTACCGGGACTAGCGGGAGAATACACCGGGGAGCTGTTTTTT
TRBJ2-3 NA TRBV7-2 NA 13 CASSLEEEDTQYF TGTGCCAGCAGCTTAGAAGAGGAAGATACGCAGTATTTT
TRBJ2-1 NA TRBV5-1 NA 16 CASSSSLARAYNEQFF TGCGCCAGCAGCTCCTCGCTCGCGCGCGCCTACAATGAGCAGTTCTTC
TRBJ2-1 NA TRBV15 NA 13 CATSRDSRAEQFF TGTGCCACCAGCAGAGATTCCCGCGCTGAGCAGTTCTTC
TRBJ2-3 NA TRBV7-9 NA 15 CASSLGLPGADTQYF TGTGCCAGCAGCTTAGGGCTCCCGGGGGCAGATACGCAGTATTTT
TRBJ2-7 NA TRBV27 TRBD1 16 CASRPRGQGETYEQYF TGTGCCAGCAGACCCCGGGGACAGGGGGAAACCTACGAGCAGTACTTC
TRBJ2-1 NA TRBV27 TRBD1 15 CASRTGTGSYNEQFF TGTGCCAGCAGAACCGGGACAGGGAGTTACAATGAGCAGTTCTTC
TRBJ1-5 once TRBV7-2 TRBD1 16 CASSLNPTGINQPQHF TGTGCCAGCAGCTTAAATCCGACAGGGATCAATCAGCCCCAGCATTTT
TRBJ1-2 once TRBV18 TRBD1 13 CASSPGQVYGYTF TGTGCCAGCTCACCAGGACAGGTCTATGGCTACACCTTC
TRBJ2-5 NA TRBV27 TRBD1 14 CASSPRTGEETQYF TGTGCCAGCAGTCCGCGGACAGGGGAAGAGACCCAGTACTTC
TRBJ2-2 NA TRBV19 TRBD1 17 CASSIEGQGANTGELFF TGTGCCAGTAGTATAGAAGGACAGGGGGCTAACACCGGGGAGCTGTTTTTT
TRBJ1-4 NA TRBV6-6 TRBD1 15 CASSTRGTTNEKLFF TGTGCCAGCAGCACCAGGGGGACAACTAATGAAAAACTGTTTTTT
TRBJ2-2 NA TRBV2 TRBD2 16 CASSEQLAGAIGELFF TGTGCCAGCAGTGAGCAACTAGCGGGAGCCATCGGGGAGCTGTTTTTT
TRBJ2-3 NA TRBV4-1 NA 16 CASSSRTAIGGDTQYF TGCGCCAGCAGCTCTAGAACTGCAATAGGTGGGGATACGCAGTATTTT
TRBJ1-6 once TRBV27 NA 17 CASSIRSVSTYNSPLHF TGTGCCAGCAGTATTCGTTCAGTCTCCACCTATAATTCACCCCTCCACTTT
TRBJ2-7 NA TRBV18 NA 12 CASSPAGYEQYF TGTGCCAGCTCACCGGCGGGTTACGAGCAGTACTTC
TRBJ2-7 few TRBV19 TRBD2 12 CASGTRTTEQYF TGTGCCAGTGGGACTAGGACAACCGAGCAGTACTTC
TRBJ1-2 NA TRBV5-6 NA 14 CASSWRGATGGYTF TGTGCCAGCAGCTGGCGAGGGGCGACAGGTGGCTACACCTTC
TRBJ2-1 NA TRBV11-2 TRBD2 15 CASSVLASSYNEQFF TGTGCCAGCAGCGTACTAGCGAGCTCCTACAATGAGCAGTTCTTC
TRBJ1-4 NA TRBV6-5 NA 14 CASSTDRYNEKLFF TGTGCCAGCAGTACCGACAGATATAATGAAAAACTGTTTTTT
TRBJ2-1 NA TRBV27 TRBD1 13 CASSRQGSNEQFF TGTGCCAGCAGCCGACAGGGTTCGAATGAGCAGTTCTTC
TRBJ2-7 NA TRBV12-5 TRBD1 16 CASGLVQGGTLYEQYF TGTGCTAGTGGTTTGGTACAGGGGGGAACCCTATACGAGCAGTACTTC
TRBJ2-7 NA TRBV19 TRBD2 12 CASSRGGYEQYF TGTGCCAGTAGTCGGGGGGGCTACGAGCAGTACTTC
TRBJ1-2 NA TRBV7-2 NA 17 CASSSSLRGGTVYGYTF TGTGCCAGCAGCTCGTCCTTAAGGGGGGGGACCGTCTATGGCTACACCTTC
TRBJ2-1 NA TRBV2 TRBD2 15 CASRGTSGGQGEQFF TGTGCCAGCAGAGGGACTAGCGGGGGACAGGGTGAGCAGTTCTTC
TRBJ1-2 NA TRBV30 TRBD1 12 CAWRGTDYGYTF TGTGCCTGGAGAGGGACAGATTATGGCTACACCTTC
TRBJ1-6 NA TRBV7-6 NA 13 CASSTGINSPLHF TGTGCCAGCAGCACAGGGATTAATTCACCCCTCCACTTT
TRBJ2-5 once TRBV5-1 NA 14 CASSLFLAEETQYF TGCGCCAGCAGCTTATTTCTGGCGGAGGAGACCCAGTACTTC
TRBJ1-1 NA TRBV11-1 NA 16 CASSLEPRDTNTEAFF TGTGCCAGCAGCTTAGAACCCCGGGATACGAACACTGAAGCTTTCTTT
TRBJ1-4 NA TRBV18 TRBD1 17 CASSPPTGGAAGEKLFF TGTGCCAGCTCACCACCAACAGGGGGAGCGGCTGGTGAAAAACTGTTTTTT
TRBJ1-5 NA TRBV18 NA 14 CASSLGHTNQPQHF TGTGCCAGCTCACTTGGACACACCAATCAGCCCCAGCATTTT
TRBJ2-7 NA TRBV7-9 NA 14 CASSETSTNYEQYF TGTGCCAGCAGCGAGACCTCGACTAACTACGAGCAGTACTTC
TRBJ2-3 NA TRBV7-9 NA 15 CASSLQGMGTDTQYF TGTGCCAGCAGCTTACAGGGGATGGGGACAGATACGCAGTATTTT
TRBJ1-1 NA TRBV18 NA 13 CASSPPEAGEAFF TGTGCCAGCTCACCACCGGAGGCCGGTGAAGCTTTCTTT
TRBJ2-7 NA TRBV5-1 TRBD1 13 CASSRDREREQYF TGCGCCAGCAGCAGGGACAGGGAGAGAGAGCAGTACTTC
TRBJ2-7 NA TRBV28 NA 13 CASSSPQGTEQYF TGTGCCAGCAGCTCTCCTCAGGGAACCGAGCAGTACTTC
TRBJ2-1 NA TRBV5-1 TRBD1 14 CASSLDRVYNEQFF TGCGCCAGCAGCCTTGACAGGGTATACAATGAGCAGTTCTTC
TRBJ2-7 NA TRBV4-2 NA 15 CASSQARQYSYEQYF TGTGCCAGCAGCCAAGCCCGACAGTACAGCTACGAGCAGTACTTC
TRBJ2-1 NA TRBV10-3 TRBD2 21 CAIRKGIGTSGGGSSYNEQFF TGTGCCATCAGAAAAGGAATCGGGACTAGCGGGGGGGGAAGCTCCTACAATGAGCAGTTCTTC
TRBJ2-1 NA TRBV27 TRBD2 16 CASSPWTSGSHNEQFF TGTGCCAGCAGTCCCTGGACTAGCGGGAGCCACAATGAGCAGTTCTTC
TRBJ2-7 few TRBV5-8 TRBD1 13 CASSLNRGDEQYF TGTGCCAGCAGCTTGAACAGGGGGGACGAGCAGTACTTC
TRBJ2-7 once TRBV7-2 NA 15 CASSLGGAAAYEQYF TGTGCCAGCAGCTTAGGGGGAGCGGCTGCCTACGAGCAGTACTTC
TRBJ2-7 NA TRBV21-1 NA 11 CASSNSSEQYF TGTGCCAGCAGCAACTCCTCCGAGCAGTACTTC
TRBJ1-2 NA TRBV6-5 TRBD1 13 CASSGDRGLGYTF TGTGCCAGCAGTGGGGACAGGGGCCTCGGCTACACCTTC
TRBJ1-2 NA TRBV5-4 NA 14 CASSPEGTGSGYTF TGTGCCAGCAGCCCCGAGGGAACAGGGAGTGGCTACACCTTC
TRBJ2-4 NA TRBV2 NA 13 CASSGGAKNIQYF TGTGCCAGCAGTGGCGGAGCCAAAAACATTCAGTACTTC
TRBJ1-1 NA TRBV6-1 NA 13 CASMRGSLAEAFF TGTGCCAGCATGCGGGGGAGTCTGGCTGAAGCTTTCTTT
TRBJ1-1 few TRBV7-9 NA 17 CASSLGVGWGLNTEAFF TGTGCCAGCAGCTTAGGGGTGGGGTGGGGCCTGAACACTGAAGCTTTCTTT
TRBJ1-2 NA TRBV4-1 NA 16 CASSQDPGTETYGYTF TGCGCCAGCAGCCAAGATCCTGGTACGGAGACGTATGGCTACACCTTC